This T cell receptor beta chain came from a study of cytomegalovirus exposure and HLA in healthy donors. The CDR3 totals 16 residues. Per germline, CDR1 MNHEY and CDR2 SMNVEV (reference sequence). General study results and limits: The majority of CMV-associated TCR beta chains were reported as apparently HLA-restricted in a later analysis.

On this clone: Antigen unknown.

Primers for the PCR totalled 60 Vbeta and 13 Jbeta. The assay was immunoSEQ multiplex PCR, and TCRdb's table has in-frame clones only and misses some. The sample consists of over 100,000 clones, 50% to 75% of them appearing once. This chain joins TRBV27 and TRBJ2-5; weak D call: TRBD2 (5 bases). The J call may be wrong; the DNA end is better matched by TRBJ2-7. What was sequenced was PBMCs. The clonotype originates from a middle-aged woman in good health and CMV-seropositive. The CDR3 protein is CASSLSGRLPSYEQYF. The DNA of the CDR3 is TGTGCCAGCAGTTTATCGGGCAGACTACCCTCCTACGAGCAGTACTTC.